The clone carrying this T cell receptor (beta chain) was seen ten or more times. What it binds is unknown. Via MiXCR, TCRdb re-called the 5' RACE reads, giving one row per CDR3 protein. This sample has fewer than 800,000 distinct CDR3 sequences, with just over 7% found just once. The ends lost 4 bases at V and 4 bases at J; junction bases unmatched: 11. CDR1 is SGDLS, CDR2 YYNGEE, per germline. The CDR3 length is 16 residues. All donors comprised healthy Caucasians. The data stem from a study of identical twins. Study results and limitations: Insertions ran lower in abundant cord blood beta clonotypes, though not in memory repertoires.

The same data also went into a second study, on yellow fever vaccine responses in identical twins. That source notes: Twins showed a vaccine T cell response that reportedly seemed partly convergent, partly personalized.

The clonotype was recovered from a woman aged 18-30 years in good health. The sequenced sample was PBMCs. The genes are TRBV9 and TRBJ2-1, with 7 nucleotides matching TRBD2. The CDR3 DNA reads as TGTGCCAGCAGCCCTAAGCTACTAGCGCTGTACAATGAGCAGTTCTTC. The encoded protein is CASSPKLLALYNEQFF.